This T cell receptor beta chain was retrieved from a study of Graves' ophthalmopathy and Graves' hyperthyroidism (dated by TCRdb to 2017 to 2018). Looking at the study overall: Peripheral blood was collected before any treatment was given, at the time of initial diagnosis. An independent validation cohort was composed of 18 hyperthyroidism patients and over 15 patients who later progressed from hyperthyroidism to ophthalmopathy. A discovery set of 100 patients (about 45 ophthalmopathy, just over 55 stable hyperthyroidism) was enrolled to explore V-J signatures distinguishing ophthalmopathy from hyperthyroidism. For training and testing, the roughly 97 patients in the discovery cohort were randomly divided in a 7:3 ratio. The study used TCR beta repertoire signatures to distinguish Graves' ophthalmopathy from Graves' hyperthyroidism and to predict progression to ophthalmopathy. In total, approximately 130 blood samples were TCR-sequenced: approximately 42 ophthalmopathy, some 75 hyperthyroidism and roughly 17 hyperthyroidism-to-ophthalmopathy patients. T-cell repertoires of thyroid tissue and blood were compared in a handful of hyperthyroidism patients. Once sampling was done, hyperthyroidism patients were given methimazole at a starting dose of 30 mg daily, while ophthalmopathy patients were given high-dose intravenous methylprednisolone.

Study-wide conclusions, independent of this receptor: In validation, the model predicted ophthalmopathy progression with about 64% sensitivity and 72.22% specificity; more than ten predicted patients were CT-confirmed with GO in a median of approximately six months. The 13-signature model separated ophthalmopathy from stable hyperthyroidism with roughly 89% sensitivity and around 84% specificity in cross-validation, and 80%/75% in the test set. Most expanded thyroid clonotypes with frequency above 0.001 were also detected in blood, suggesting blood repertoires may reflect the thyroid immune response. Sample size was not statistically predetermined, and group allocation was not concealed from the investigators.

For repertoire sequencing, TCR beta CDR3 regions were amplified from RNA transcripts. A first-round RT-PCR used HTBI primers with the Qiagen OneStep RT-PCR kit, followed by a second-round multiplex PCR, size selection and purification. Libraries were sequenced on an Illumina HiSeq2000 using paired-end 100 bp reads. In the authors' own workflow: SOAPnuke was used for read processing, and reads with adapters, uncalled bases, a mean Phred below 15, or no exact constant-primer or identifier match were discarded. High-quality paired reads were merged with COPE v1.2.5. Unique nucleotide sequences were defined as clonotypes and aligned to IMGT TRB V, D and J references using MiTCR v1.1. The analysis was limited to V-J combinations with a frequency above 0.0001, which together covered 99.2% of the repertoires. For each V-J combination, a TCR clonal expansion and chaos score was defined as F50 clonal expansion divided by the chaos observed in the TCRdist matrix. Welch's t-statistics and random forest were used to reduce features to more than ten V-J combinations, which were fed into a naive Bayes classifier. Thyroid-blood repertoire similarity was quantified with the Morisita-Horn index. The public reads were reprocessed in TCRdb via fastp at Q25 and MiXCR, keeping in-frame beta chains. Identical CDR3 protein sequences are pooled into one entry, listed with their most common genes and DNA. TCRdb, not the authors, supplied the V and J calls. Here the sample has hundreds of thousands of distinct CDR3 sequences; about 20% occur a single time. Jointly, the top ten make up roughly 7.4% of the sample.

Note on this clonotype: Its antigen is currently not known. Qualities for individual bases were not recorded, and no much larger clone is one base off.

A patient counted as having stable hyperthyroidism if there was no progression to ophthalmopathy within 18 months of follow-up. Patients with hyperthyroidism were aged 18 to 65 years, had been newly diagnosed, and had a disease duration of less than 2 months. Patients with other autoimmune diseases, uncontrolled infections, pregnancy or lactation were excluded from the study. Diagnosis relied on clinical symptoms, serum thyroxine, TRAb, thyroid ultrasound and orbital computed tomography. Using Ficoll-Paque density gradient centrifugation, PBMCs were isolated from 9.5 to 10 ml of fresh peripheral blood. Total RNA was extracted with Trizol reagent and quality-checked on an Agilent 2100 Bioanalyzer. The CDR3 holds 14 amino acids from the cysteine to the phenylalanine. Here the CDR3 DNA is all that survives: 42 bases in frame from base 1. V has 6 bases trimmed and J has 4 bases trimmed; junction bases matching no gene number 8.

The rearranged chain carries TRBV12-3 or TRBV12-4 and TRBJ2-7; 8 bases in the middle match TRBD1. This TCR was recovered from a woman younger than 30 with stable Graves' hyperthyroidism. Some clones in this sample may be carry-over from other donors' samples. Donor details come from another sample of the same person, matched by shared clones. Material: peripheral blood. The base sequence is TGTGCCAGCAGGACGGACAGGGATTCGTACGAGCAGTACTTC. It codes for CASRTDRDSYEQYF.